The present entry profiles one TCR beta chain with its context. Its antigen is not known. The data were taken from a study of shared clonotypes between healthy human individuals. Sequencing used immunoSEQ multiplex PCR; TCRdb keeps in-frame clones, though not all of them. The data contain approximately 100,000 clones, roughly 66% of them singletons. Trimming pared 0 bases from V and 2 bases from J, leaving 8 bases between. The CDR3 runs 14 residues. Germline V gene lookup returns CDR1 MNHNS and CDR2 SASEGT. Study findings and constraints: The study's rarefaction showed incomplete sorted-subset sequencing despite large depth. Apart from blood, nothing was sampled; tissue repertoires likely differ. The four-donor shared clonotypes exceeded non-shared clonotypes in generation probability, with non-shared ones scoring lower.

The authors combined CD45RO+ cells with CCR7-negative CD45RA+ TemRA cells as CD8 memory. This chain connects TRBV6-1 to TRBJ2-7, with D possibly TRBD1 on 6 matching bases. The source of this sequence is a woman in her twenties or thirties in good health. Sequences were obtained from memory CD8+ T cells sorted from blood. The subset here: CD45RO+ cells pooled with CCR7-negative TemRA cells. CDR3 sequence reads: CASSEADSPYEQYF. CDR3 coding DNA: TGTGCCAGCAGTGAAGCGGACAGCCCCTACGAGCAGTACTTC.